A selection of T cell receptor beta chains follows, all from one sample in a study of shared clonotypes between healthy human individuals. Measured with immunoSEQ multiplex PCR; TCRdb has only the in-frame clones, and not every one. The table records around 700,000 clones, more than 70% of them present only once. The sequencing sample was made of memory CD4+ T cells sorted from blood. The receptors were gathered from a woman younger than 45 in good health. CDR3s include the opening cysteine and the closing phenylalanine or tryptophan. Each record gives: clone size, CDR3 length, J gene, D gene, V gene, CDR3 protein, CDR3 DNA. A D gene is named only where the DNA matches it firmly. Size values are once, few and many counts, or a class for expanded clones, and some rows have none.

- 16 TRBJ1-1 - TRBV28 CASSSPHRDANTEAFF TGTGCCAGCAGTTCCCCCCACAGGGACGCGAACACTGAAGCTTTCTTT
few 18 TRBJ2-2 - TRBV7-8 CASSLPRTGRTNPGELFF TGTGCCAGCAGCTTACCCCGGACGGGACGAACAAACCCCGGGGAGCTGTTTTTT
- 16 TRBJ1-5 TRBD1 TRBV5-1 CASSFGQGGNNQPQHF TGCGCCAGCAGCTTTGGACAGGGGGGAAACAATCAGCCCCAGCATTTT
- 14 TRBJ2-5 - TRBV5-1 CASARQPSQETQYF TGCGCCAGCGCCCGACAGCCTTCCCAAGAGACCCAGTACTTC
many 14 TRBJ1-5 - TRBV19 CASSIGQKDQPQHF TGTGCCAGTAGTATAGGTCAGAAGGATCAGCCCCAGCATTTT
- 20 TRBJ1-5 TRBD1 TRBV15 CATSRLARTGGAGGNQPQHF TGTGCCACCAGCAGACTGGCTAGGACAGGGGGCGCCGGGGGAAATCAGCCCCAGCATTTT
- 14 TRBJ2-1 - TRBV7-9 CASSLSGPYNEQFF TGTGCCAGCAGCTTATCCGGTCCCTACAATGAGCAGTTCTTC
- 15 TRBJ1-2 - TRBV6-6 CASRPNKDPLRGYTF TGTGCCAGCAGGCCAAACAAGGATCCCCTTAGGGGCTACACCTTC
many 14 TRBJ2-1 - TRBV28 CASSIGTDYNEQFF TGTGCCAGTTCTATCGGGACGGATTACAATGAGCAGTTCTTC
few 17 TRBJ2-3 TRBD2 TRBV7-9 CASREGGGTSVWDTQYF TGTGCCAGCAGAGAAGGAGGGGGGACTAGTGTATGGGATACGCAGTATTTT
- 13 TRBJ1-1 - TRBV27 CASCLGPHTEAFF TGTGCCAGCTGCCTGGGACCGCACACTGAAGCTTTCTTT
few 14 TRBJ2-2 - TRBV4-1 CASSQGLGAGELFF TGCGCCAGCAGCCAGGGACTGGGCGCCGGGGAGCTGTTTTTT
few 14 TRBJ2-1 - TRBV12-5 CASGLSGAGNEQFF TGTGCTAGTGGCCTGTCCGGAGCGGGCAATGAGCAGTTCTTC
- 15 TRBJ1-5 - TRBV7-2 CASSLWGASNQPQHF TGTGCCAGCAGCTTGTGGGGAGCTAGCAATCAGCCCCAGCATTTT
once 15 TRBJ2-3 TRBD2 TRBV10-3 CAGGSSGRDTDTQYF TGTGCCGGGGGGAGTAGCGGGAGGGACACAGATACGCAGTATTTT
few 15 TRBJ1-2 - TRBV6-4 CASTRAPSGVYGYTF TGTGCCAGCACTAGGGCCCCATCGGGCGTCTATGGCTACACCTTC
- 12 TRBJ2-3 - TRBV5-6 CASSSDTDTQYF TGTGCCAGCAGTTCGGACACAGATACGCAGTATTTT